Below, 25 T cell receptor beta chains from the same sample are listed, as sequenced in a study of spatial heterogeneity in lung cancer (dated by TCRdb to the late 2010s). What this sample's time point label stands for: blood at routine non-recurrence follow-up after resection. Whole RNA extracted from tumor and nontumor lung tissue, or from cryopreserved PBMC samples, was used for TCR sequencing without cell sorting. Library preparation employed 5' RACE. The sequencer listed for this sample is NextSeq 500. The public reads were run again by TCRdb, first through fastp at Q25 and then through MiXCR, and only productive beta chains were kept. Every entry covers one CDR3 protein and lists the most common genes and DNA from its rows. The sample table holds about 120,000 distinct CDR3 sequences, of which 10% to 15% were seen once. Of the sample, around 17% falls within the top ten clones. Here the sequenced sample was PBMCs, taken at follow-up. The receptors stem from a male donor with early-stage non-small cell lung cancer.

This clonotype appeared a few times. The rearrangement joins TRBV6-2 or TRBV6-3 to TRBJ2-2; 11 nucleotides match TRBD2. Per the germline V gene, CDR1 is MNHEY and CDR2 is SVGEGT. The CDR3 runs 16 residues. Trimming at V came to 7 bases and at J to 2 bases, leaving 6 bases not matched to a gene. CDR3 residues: CASTPLAGGNTGELFF. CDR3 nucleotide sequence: TGTGCCAGCACCCCTCTAGCGGGGGGTAACACCGGGGAGCTGTTTTTT.

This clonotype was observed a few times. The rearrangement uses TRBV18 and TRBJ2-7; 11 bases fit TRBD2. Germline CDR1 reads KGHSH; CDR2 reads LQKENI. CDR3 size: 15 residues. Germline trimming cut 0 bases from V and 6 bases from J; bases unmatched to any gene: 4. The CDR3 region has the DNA TGTGCCAGCTCACCACCGGCTAGCGGGGGGTCCGAGCAGTACTTC. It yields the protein CASSPPASGGSEQYF. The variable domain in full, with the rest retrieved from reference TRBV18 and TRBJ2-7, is NAGVMQNPRHLVRRRGQEARLRCSPMKGHSHVYWYRQLPEEGLKFMVYLQKENIIDESGMPKERFSAEFPKEGPSILRIQQVVRGDSAAYFCASSPPASGGSEQYFGPGTRLTVT.

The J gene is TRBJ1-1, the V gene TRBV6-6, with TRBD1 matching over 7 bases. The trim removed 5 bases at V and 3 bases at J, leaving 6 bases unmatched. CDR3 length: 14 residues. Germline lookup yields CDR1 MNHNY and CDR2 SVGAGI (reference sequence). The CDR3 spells CASSPQGWDTEAFF. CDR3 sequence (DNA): TGTGCCAGCAGTCCACAGGGGTGGGACACTGAAGCTTTCTTT.

In nucleotides, the CDR3 is TGTGCCAGCAGCCCCTCAGGGGCTTCCTACAATGAGCAGTTCTTC. Translating gives CASSPSGASYNEQFF. This chain joins TRBV3-1 and TRBJ2-1; D may be TRBD1 (6 bases). The CDR3 contains 15 residues. Trimming shortened V by 4 bases and J by 1 base, and 11 bases separated the two germline ends. Germline assignment: CDR1 LGHDT and CDR2 YNNKEL (reference sequence).

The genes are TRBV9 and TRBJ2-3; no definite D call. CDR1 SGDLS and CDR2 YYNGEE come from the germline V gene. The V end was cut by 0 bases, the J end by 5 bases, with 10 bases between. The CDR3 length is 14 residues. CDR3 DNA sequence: TGTGCCAGCAGCGTAGGACCCTTGGAAGATACGCAGTATTTT. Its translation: CASSVGPLEDTQYF. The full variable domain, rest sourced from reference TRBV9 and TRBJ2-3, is DSGVTQTPKHLITATGQRVTLRCSPRSGDLSVYWYQQSLDQGLQFLIQYYNGEERAKGNILERFSAQQFPDLHSELNLSSLELGDSALYFCASSVGPLEDTQYFGPGTRLTVL.

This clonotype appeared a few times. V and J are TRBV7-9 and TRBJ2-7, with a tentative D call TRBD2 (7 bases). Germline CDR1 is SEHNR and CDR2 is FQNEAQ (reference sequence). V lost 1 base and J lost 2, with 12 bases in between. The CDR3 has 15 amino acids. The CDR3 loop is CASSLGGGPPYEQYF. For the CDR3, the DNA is TGTGCCAGCAGCTTAGGGGGGGGGCCCCCCTACGAGCAGTACTTC.

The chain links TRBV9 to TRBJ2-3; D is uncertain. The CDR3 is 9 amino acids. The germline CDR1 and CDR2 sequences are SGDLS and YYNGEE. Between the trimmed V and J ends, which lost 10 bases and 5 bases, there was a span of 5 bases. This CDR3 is CAVRDTQYF. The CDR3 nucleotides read TGTGCCGTCAGAGATACGCAGTATTTT.

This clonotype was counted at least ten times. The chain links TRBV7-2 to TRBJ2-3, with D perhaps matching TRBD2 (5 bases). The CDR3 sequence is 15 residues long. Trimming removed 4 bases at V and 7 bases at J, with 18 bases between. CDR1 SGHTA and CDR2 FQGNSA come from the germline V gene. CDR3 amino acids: CASSYRRADVNTQYF. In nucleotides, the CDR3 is TGTGCCAGCAGCTACCGGCGGGCCGATGTAAATACGCAGTATTTT.

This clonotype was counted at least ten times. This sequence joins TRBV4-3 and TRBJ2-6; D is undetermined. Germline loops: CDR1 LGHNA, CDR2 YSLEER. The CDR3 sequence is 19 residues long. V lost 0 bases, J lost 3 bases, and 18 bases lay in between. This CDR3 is CASSQERIGWVDGANVLTF. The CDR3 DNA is TGCGCCAGCAGCCAAGAAAGGATCGGTTGGGTGGATGGGGCCAACGTCCTGACTTTC.

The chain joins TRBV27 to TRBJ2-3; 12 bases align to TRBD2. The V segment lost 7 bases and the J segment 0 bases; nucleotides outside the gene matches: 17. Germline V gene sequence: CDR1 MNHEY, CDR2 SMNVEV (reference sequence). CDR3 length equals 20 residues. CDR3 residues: CASTLYSRLAGGHSTDTQYF. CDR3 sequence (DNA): TGTGCCAGCACTCTTTATAGCCGGCTAGCGGGGGGGCATAGCACAGATACGCAGTATTTT.

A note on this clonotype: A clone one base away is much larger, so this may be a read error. CDR3 region: CSSSQDATSAWGTGQPQHF. The CDR3 DNA is TGCTCCAGCAGCCAAGATGCGACGTCGGCATGGGGTACGGGACAGCCCCAGCATTTT. The rearrangement uses TRBV4-1 and TRBJ1-5; the D is unclear. The CDR3 consists of 19 residues. The germline V gene encodes CDR1 MGHRA and CDR2 YSYEKL.

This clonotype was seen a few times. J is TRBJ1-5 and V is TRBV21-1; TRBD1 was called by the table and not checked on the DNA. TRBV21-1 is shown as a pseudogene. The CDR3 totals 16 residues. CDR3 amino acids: CASSFSLDSWNQPQHF. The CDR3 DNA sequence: TGTGCCAGCAGCTTTTCGTTGGACAGCTGGAATCAGCCCCAGCATTTT.

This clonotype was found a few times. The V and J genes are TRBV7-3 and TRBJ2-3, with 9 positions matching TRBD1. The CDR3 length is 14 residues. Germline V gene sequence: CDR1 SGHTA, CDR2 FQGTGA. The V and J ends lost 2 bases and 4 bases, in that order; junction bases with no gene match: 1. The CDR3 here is CASSLRDRADTQYF. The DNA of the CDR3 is TGTGCCAGCAGCTTACGGGACAGGGCAGATACGCAGTATTTT.

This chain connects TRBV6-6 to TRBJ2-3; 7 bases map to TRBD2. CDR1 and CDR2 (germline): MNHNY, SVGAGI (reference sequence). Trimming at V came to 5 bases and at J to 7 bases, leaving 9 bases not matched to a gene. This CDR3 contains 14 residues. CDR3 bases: TGTGCCAGCAGTGCCCGTGGGGAGGGCAATACGCAGTATTTT. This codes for CASSARGEGNTQYF.

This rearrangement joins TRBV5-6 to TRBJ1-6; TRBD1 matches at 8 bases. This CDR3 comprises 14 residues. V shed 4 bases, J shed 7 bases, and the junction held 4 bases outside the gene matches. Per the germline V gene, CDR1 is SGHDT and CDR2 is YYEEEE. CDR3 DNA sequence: TGTGCCAGCAGCCTCAGGGGGCTAAATTCACCCCTCCACTTT. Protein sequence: CASSLRGLNSPLHF.

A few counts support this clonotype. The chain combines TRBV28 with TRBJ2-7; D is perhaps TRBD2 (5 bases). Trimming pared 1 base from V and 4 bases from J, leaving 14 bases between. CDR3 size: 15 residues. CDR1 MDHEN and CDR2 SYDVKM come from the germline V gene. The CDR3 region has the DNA TGTGCCAGCAGTTTATACGGGGTTTCCCTTTACGAGCAGTACTTC. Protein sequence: CASSLYGVSLYEQYF.

CDR3 sequence (DNA): TGCAGCGTAGTAGTGACAGGGGAAGGCTACGAGCAGTACTTC. This codes for CSVVVTGEGYEQYF. This sequence joins TRBV29-1 and TRBJ2-7; 8 bases align to TRBD1. After removal of 6 bases from V and 3 bases from J, the junction contained 10 bases not matched to a gene. Looked up from germline, CDR1 is SQVTM and CDR2 is ANQGSEA. This CDR3 spans 14 amino acids.

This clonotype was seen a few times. Written as DNA, the CDR3 is TGTGCCAGCAGGGCGGGAGATACGCAGTATTTT. Its translation: CASRAGDTQYF. The chain is built from TRBV2 and TRBJ2-3; perhaps TRBD2 as D (5 bases). CDR1 and CDR2 (germline): SNHLY, FYNNEI. The CDR3 covers 11 residues. V was shortened by 6 bases and J by 5 bases, with 6 bases between the two germline ends.

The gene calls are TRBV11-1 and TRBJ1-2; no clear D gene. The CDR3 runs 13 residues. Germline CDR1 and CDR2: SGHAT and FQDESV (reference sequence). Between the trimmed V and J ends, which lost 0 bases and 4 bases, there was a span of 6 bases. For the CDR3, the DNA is TGTGCCAGCAGCTTAGCGGCAGCCTATGGCTACACCTTC. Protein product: CASSLAAAYGYTF.

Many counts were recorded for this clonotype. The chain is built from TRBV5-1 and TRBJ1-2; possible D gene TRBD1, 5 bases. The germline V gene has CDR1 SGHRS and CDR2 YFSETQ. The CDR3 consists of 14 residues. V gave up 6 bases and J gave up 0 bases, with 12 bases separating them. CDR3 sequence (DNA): TGCGCCAGCAAGCAGGGCGCCACTAACTATGGCTACACCTTC. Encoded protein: CASKQGATNYGYTF.

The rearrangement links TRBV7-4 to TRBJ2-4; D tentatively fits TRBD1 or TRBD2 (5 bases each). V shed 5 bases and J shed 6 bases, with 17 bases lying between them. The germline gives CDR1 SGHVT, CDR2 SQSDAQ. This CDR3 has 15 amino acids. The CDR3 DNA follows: TGTGCCAGCAGCCCACAGGACGGGAACCTAAACATTCAGTACTTC. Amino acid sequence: CASSPQDGNLNIQYF.

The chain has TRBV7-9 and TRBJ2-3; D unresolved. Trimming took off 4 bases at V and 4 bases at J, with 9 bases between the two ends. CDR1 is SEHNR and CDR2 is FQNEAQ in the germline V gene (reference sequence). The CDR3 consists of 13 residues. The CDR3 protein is CASSSNRADTQYF. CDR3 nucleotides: TGTGCCAGCAGCTCCAACAGAGCAGATACGCAGTATTTT.

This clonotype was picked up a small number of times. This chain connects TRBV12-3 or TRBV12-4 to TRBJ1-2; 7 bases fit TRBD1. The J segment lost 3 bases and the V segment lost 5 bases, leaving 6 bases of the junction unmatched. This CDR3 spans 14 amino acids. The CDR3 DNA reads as TGTGCCAGCAGTATACAGGGGACATACTATGGCTACACCTTC. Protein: CASSIQGTYYGYTF.

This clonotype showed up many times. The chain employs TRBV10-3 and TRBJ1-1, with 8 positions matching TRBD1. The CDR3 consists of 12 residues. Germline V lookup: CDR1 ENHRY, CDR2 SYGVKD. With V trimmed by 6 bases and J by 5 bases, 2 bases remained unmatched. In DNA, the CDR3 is TGTGCCATCAGAACAGGGGGGACTGAAGCTTTCTTT. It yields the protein CAIRTGGTEAFF.

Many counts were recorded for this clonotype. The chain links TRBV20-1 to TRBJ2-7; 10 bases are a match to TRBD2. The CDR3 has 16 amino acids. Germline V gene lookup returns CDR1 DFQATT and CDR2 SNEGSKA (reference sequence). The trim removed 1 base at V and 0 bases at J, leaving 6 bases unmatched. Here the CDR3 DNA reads TGCAGTGCTAGAGTCTTCCTAGCGGGGGCCTCCTACGAGCAGTACTTC. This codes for CSARVFLAGASYEQYF.